The subject of this entry is one T cell receptor beta chain. MiXCR, run by TCRdb on the 5' RACE reads, gives a single entry per CDR3 protein. The sample has about 110,000 distinct CDR3 sequences, around an eighth seen once; the top ten hold less than 4.5%. This record belongs to a study of early T cells in non-severe SARS-CoV-2 infection. Germline values: CDR1 SNHLY, CDR2 FYNNEI. CDR3 length: 16 residues. V was clipped by 3 bases and J by 4 bases; unmatched bases: 5. This receptor was taken from an adult who was a healthcare worker with PCR-confirmed SARS-CoV-2 infection or an uninfected control (not recorded which). The sample consisted of whole blood, taken at baseline. The chain uses TRBV2 and TRBJ2-3; TRBD2 aligns across 12 bases. The CDR3 loop is CASSETSGGPADTQYF. The CDR3 DNA reads TGTGCCAGCAGTGAGACTAGCGGGGGTCCCGCAGATACGCAGTATTTT.